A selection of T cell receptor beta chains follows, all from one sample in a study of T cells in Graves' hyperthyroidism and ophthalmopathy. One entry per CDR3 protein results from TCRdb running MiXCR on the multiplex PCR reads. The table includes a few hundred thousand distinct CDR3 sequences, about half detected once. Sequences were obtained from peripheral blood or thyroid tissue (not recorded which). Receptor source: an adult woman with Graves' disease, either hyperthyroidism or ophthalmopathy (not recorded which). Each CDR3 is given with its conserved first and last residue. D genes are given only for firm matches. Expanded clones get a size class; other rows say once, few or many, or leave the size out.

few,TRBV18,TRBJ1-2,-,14,CASSPMGGVFGYTF,TGTGCCAGCTCACCAATGGGAGGGGTCTTCGGCTACACCTTC
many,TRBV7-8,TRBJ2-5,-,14,CASSTPTGQETQYF,TGTGCCAGCAGCACTCCGACAGGCCAAGAGACCCAGTACTTC
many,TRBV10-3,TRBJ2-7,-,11,CATRIPYEQYF,TGTGCCACCCGAATCCCCTACGAGCAGTACTTC
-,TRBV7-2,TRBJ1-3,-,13,CASSRFNGNTIYF,TGTGCCAGCAGCCGGTTTAACGGAAACACCATATATTTT
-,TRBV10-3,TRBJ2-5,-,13,CASGQGIEETQYF,TGTGCCAGCGGCCAGGGGATTGAGGAGACCCAGTACTTC
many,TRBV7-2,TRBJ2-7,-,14,CASSLERVNYEQYF,TGTGCCAGCAGCTTAGAAAGGGTCAACTACGAGCAGTACTTC
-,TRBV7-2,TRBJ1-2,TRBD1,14,CASSLGDRVGGYTF,TGTGCCAGCAGCTTAGGGGACAGGGTTGGAGGCTACACCTTC
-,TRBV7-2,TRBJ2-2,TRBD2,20,CASSFTYYGTSGRAAGELFF,TGTGCCAGCAGCTTCACCTATTACGGGACTAGCGGGAGGGCCGCCGGGGAGCTGTTTTTT
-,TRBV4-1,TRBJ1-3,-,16,CASSGGGPSSGNTIYF,TGCGCCAGCAGCGGAGGTGGTCCGAGCTCTGGAAACACCATATATTTT
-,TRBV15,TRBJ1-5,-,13,CATSRVYRDGQHF,TGTGCCACCAGCAGGGTCTACCGGGACGGACAGCATTTT
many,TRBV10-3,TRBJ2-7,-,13,CAISGGLGYEQYF,TGTGCCATCAGTGGGGGACTGGGCTACGAGCAGTACTTC
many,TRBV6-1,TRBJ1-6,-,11,CASSASSPLHF,TGTGCCAGCAGTGCCAGTTCACCCCTCCACTTT
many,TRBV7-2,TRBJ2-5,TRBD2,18,CASSLVGLAGGPRETQYF,TGTGCCAGCAGCTTAGTAGGGTTAGCGGGAGGGCCCCGAGAGACCCAGTACTTC
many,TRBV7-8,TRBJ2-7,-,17,CASSPTPPRAIFNEQYF,TGTGCCAGCAGCCCCACCCCCCCAAGGGCCATATTCAACGAGCAGTACTTC
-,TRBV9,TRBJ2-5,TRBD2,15,CASSVVAGGQETQYF,TGTGCCAGCAGCGTAGTAGCGGGAGGCCAAGAGACCCAGTACTTC
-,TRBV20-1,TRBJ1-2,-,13,CSARESGVEGYTF,TGCAGTGCTAGAGAATCAGGGGTGGAAGGCTACACCTTC
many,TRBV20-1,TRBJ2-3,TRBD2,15,CSHRGLAGGTDTQYF,TGCAGTCACAGGGGACTAGCGGGAGGGACAGATACGCAGTATTTT
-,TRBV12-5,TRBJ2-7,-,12,CASGPTNYEQYF,TGTGCTAGTGGCCCCACCAACTACGAGCAGTACTTC
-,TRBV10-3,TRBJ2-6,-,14,CAIFSSSGANVLTF,TGTGCCATCTTTTCGAGCTCTGGGGCCAACGTCCTGACTTTC
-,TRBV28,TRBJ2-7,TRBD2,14,CASSPRTSATARHF,TGTGCCAGCAGCCCGCGGACTAGCGCCACAGCGAGGCACTTC
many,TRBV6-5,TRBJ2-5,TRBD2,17,CASSYRGLAGPKETQYF,TGTGCCAGCAGTTACCGTGGACTAGCGGGACCAAAAGAGACCCAGTACTTC
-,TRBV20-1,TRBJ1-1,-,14,CSARDWQGSTEAFF,TGCAGTGCTAGAGATTGGCAGGGATCCACTGAAGCTTTCTTT
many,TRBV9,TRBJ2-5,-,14,CASSVGGGQETQYF,TGTGCCAGCAGCGTAGGAGGGGGCCAAGAGACCCAGTACTTC
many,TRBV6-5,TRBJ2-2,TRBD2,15,CASTQTSGFTGELFF,TGTGCCAGCACCCAGACTAGCGGGTTTACCGGGGAGCTGTTTTTT
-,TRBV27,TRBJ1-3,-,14,CASSLEYRRGTIYF,TGTGCCAGCAGTTTAGAGTATCGGCGGGGCACCATATATTTT
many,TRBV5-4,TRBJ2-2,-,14,CASGEWEFRRELFF,TGTGCCAGCGGGGAGTGGGAGTTTCGTAGGGAGCTGTTTTTT
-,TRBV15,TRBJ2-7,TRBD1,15,CATSRPGQGHYEQYF,TGTGCCACCAGCAGACCGGGACAGGGACACTACGAGCAGTACTTC
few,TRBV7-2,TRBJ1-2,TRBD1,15,CASSPSANRGRGYTF,TGTGCCAGCAGCCCTTCAGCGAACAGGGGGCGAGGCTACACCTTC
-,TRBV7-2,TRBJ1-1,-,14,CASSLALGNERAFF,TGTGCCAGCAGCTTAGCGCTGGGGAACGAGAGAGCTTTCTTT
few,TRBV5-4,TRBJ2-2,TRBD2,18,CASSSNSLAGPNTGELFF,TGTGCCAGCAGCTCAAATTCCTTAGCGGGACCGAACACCGGGGAGCTGTTTTTT
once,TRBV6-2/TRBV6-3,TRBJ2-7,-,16,CASIKLRGRASYEQYF,TGTGCCAGCATCAAGCTAAGGGGGAGGGCCTCCTACGAGCAGTACTTC
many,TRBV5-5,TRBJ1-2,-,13,CASSLRLNYGYTF,TGTGCCAGCAGCTTGAGGTTGAACTATGGCTACACCTTC
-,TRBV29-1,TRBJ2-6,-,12,CSVVPGANVLTF,TGCAGCGTTGTACCAGGGGCCAACGTCCTGACTTTC
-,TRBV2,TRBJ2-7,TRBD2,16,CASSGFTGGLRNEQYF,TGTGCCAGCAGTGGGTTTACGGGAGGGCTTAGGAATGAGCAGTACTTC